This TCR beta chain came from a study of blood T cell repertoires in COVID-19. About the study: Acute and convalescent COVID-19 samples came from the United States, Italy and Spain.

This CDR3 spans 14 amino acids. The germline V gene has CDR1 SGHTA and CDR2 FQGNSA. The V end was cut by 1 base, the J end by 2 bases, with 9 bases between. As processed by the authors: The authors estimated nucleated cell counts from reference gene primer amplification. Sequencing was performed with immunoSEQ multiplex PCR; in TCRdb, only in-frame clones are kept and a portion is missing. V, J and clone size are taken as reported in that table, and D and trimming were inferred from the DNA itself. The profile shows around 300,000 clones, around 85% of them singletons. Participant age was roughly 18 to 100 years, and participants resided in approximately 24 US areas. Symptom resolution, clearance, or two negative PCRs marked donors in Cohort 3 as recovered.

Input material: PBMCs or T cells enriched from blood (not recorded which). The chain recombines TRBV7-2 with TRBJ2-7; D possibly corresponds to TRBD1 (6 bases). This TCR derives from a woman in her fifties or sixties who had recovered from COVID-19. The CDR3 coding sequence is TGTGCCAGCAGCTTAGACCCAGGGGCCTACGAGCAGTACTTC. It specifies CASSLDPGAYEQYF.